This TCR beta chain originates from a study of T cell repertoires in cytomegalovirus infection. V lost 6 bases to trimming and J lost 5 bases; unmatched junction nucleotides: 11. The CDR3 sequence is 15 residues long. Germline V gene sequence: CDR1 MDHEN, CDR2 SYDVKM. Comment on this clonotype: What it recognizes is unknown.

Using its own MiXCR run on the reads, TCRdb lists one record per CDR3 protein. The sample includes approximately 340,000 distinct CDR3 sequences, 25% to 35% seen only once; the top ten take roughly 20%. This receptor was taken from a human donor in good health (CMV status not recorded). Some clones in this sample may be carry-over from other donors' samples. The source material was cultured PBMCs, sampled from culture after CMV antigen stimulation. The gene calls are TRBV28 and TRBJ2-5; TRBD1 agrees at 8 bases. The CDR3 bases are TGTGCCAGCAGCCTGGGACAGGAGATATTGGAGACCCAGTACTTC. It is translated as CASSLGQEILETQYF.